This T cell receptor (beta chain) was identified in a study of spatial heterogeneity in lung cancer. For the study at large: The study observed each unique TCR and UMI combination more than ten times on average in raw reads. Study-wide results and caveats: Relative to follow-up, resection was when ubiquitous expanded tumor TCRs appeared more in blood.

This clonotype was recorded at least ten times. What it binds is not known. This beta chain appears as a stray read in a library generated for alpha chains; its size is not informative. A distinct unique molecular identifier was carried by each TCR cDNA molecule. TCRdb reprocessed the 5' RACE reads via MiXCR and lists one record per CDR3 protein. Altogether roughly 13,000 distinct CDR3 sequences are present, 3.9% being singletons, with the ten largest covering 45%. The length of the CDR3 is 15 residues. CDR1 is MDHEN, CDR2 SYDVKM, per germline. Trimming cost V 2 bases and J 7 bases; bases outside gene matches: 8. Time point noted: sample taken at primary tumor resection. Whole RNA obtained from tumor, nontumor lung or frozen PBMC underwent sequencing without sorting. Samples were obtained from roughly 65 donors, all untreated early-stage non-small cell lung cancer patients.

This clonotype was sampled from a male donor with early-stage non-small cell lung cancer. The specimen comprised PBMCs, sampled at surgery. The rearrangement links TRBV28 to TRBJ1-1; 9 bases align to TRBD1. The CDR3 DNA follows: TGTGCCAGCAGTTTACCGTTGACAGGGGGGGATGAAGCTTTCTTT. Protein: CASSLPLTGGDEAFF. Complete variable domain (other parts from reference TRBV28 and TRBJ1-1): DVKVTQSSRYLVKRTGEKVFLECVQDMDHENMFWYRQDPGLGLRLIYFSYDVKMKEKGDIPEGYSVSREKKERFSLILESASTNQTSMYLCASSLPLTGGDEAFFGQGTRLTVV.